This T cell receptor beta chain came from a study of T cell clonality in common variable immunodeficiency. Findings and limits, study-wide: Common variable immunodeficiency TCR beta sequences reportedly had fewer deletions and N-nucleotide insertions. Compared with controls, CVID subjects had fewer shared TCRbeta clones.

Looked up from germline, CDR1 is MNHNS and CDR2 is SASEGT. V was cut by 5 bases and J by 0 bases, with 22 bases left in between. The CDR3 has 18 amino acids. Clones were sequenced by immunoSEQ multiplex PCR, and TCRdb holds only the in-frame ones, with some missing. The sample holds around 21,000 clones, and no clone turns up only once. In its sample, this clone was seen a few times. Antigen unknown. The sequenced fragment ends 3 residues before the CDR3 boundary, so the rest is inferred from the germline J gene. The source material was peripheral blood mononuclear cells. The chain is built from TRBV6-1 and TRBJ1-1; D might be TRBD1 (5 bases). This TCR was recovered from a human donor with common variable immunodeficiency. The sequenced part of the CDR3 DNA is TGTGCCAGCAGTCAAGACGTTGGCGGGGCAGTTATGAACACTGAA. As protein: CASSQDVGGAVMNTE. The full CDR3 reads CASSQDVGGAVMNTEAFF.